This entry lists 26 T cell receptor beta chains sequenced from one sample in a study of naive and memory T cell subsets. The study, taken as a whole, reports: A few larger clonotypes appeared in naive repertoires, especially CD8, possibly memory cells re-expressing CD45RA.

Their specific antigens are unknown. The beta constant-region primer was an equimolar mix of two oligonucleotides covering TRBC1 and TRBC2. Four rounds of PCR amplified the ligated cDNA using nested alpha and beta constant-region primers plus SP2. MiXCR was run by TCRdb on the UMI-ligation and nested PCR reads, yielding one entry per CDR3 protein. The sample yields roughly 100,000 distinct CDR3 sequences, approximately 15% seen once. Sample: naive CD8+ T cells from blood. These TCRs come from a human donor in good health.

This clonotype came up many times. The gene calls are TRBV3-1 and TRBJ2-2; a possible D gene is TRBD1 (5 bases). With 3 bases removed from V and 4 bases from J, the gap between germline ends came to 9 bases. The CDR3 has 14 amino acids. Germline V gene lookup returns CDR1 LGHDT and CDR2 YNNKEL (reference sequence). The chain's CDR3 is CASSHLDSTGELFF. CDR3 DNA: TGTGCCAGCAGCCACCTTGACAGCACCGGGGAGCTGTTTTTT.

The J gene is TRBJ1-1, the V gene TRBV11-1; no reliable D call. Germline V gene data show CDR1 as SGHAT and CDR2 as FQDESV (reference sequence). Trimming shortened V by 0 bases and J by 11 bases, and 10 bases separated the two germline ends. This CDR3 has 12 residues. DNA of the CDR3: TGTGCCAGCAGCTTAGCAGAGATGGTGGCTTTCTTT. Its protein is CASSLAEMVAFF.

The rearrangement joins TRBV7-2 to TRBJ2-1; 7 bases align to TRBD2. V gave up 4 bases and J gave up 3 bases; unmatched junction bases: 9. Germline assignment: CDR1 SGHTA and CDR2 FQGNSA. This CDR3 is built from 16 residues. Written as DNA, the CDR3 is TGTGCCAGCAGCTCAGTGGGGACTACCTACTACAATGAGCAGTTCTTC. As protein: CASSSVGTTYYNEQFF.

This chain links TRBV7-2 with TRBJ2-7; the D call may be TRBD1 or TRBD2 (6 bases each). Trimming left V 1 base short and J 5 bases short, with 15 bases between. Germline V CDR1 and CDR2: SGHTA, FQGNSA. The CDR3 length is 15 residues. The CDR3 sequence: CASSLGPGALNEQYF. The CDR3 nucleotides are TGTGCCAGCAGCTTAGGTCCGGGGGCGCTGAACGAGCAGTACTTC.

This clonotype was recorded many times. For the CDR3, the DNA is TGTGCCAGCAGCCTACGGGGGTTAGCCTATGGCTACACCTTC. This encodes CASSLRGLAYGYTF. The chain links TRBV12-3 or TRBV12-4 to TRBJ1-2, with TRBD1 as a possible D gene (5 bases). The V end lost 6 bases, the J end lost 4 bases, and 15 bases lay between the germline ends. The CDR3 totals 14 residues.

This clonotype was seen only a few times. An end of the junction does not agree with germline; a read error may underlie this. The chain couples TRBV20-1 to TRBJ1-1; maybe TRBD1 (5 bases). CDR1 and CDR2 from the germline V gene are DFQATT and SNEGSKA (reference sequence). The CDR3 contains 14 residues. CDR3 region: CSAREGTLNTKAFF. DNA of the CDR3: TGCAGTGCTAGAGAAGGGACTCTGAACACTAAAGCTTTCTTT.

There are a few counts of this clonotype. The rearrangement uses TRBV30 and TRBJ2-1, with TRBD2 matching 7 bases. The CDR3 is made up of 12 amino acids. The J segment lost 5 bases and the V segment lost 8 bases, leaving 6 bases of the junction unmatched. The germline gives CDR1 GTSNPN, CDR2 SVGIG (reference sequence). CDR3 DNA: TGTGCCGGACGGGACTACAACAATGAGCAGTTCTTC. This encodes CAGRDYNNEQFF. Full variable domain (missing parts from reference TRBV30 and TRBJ2-1): SQTIHQWPATLVQPVGSPLSLECTVEGTSNPNLYWYRQAAGRGLQLLFYSVGIGQISSEVPQNLSASRPQDRQFILSSKKLLLSDSGFYLCAGRDYNNEQFFGPGTRLTVL.

The chain is built from TRBV7-8 and TRBJ2-6, with D maybe TRBD1 (6 bases). V lost 4 bases, J lost 2 bases, and 12 bases lay in between. The germline CDR1 and CDR2 sequences are SGHVS and FQNEAQ. This CDR3 is built from 16 residues. CDR3 bases: TGTGCCAGCAGCTCCCCAGGGGATGCTGGGGCCAACGTCCTGACTTTC. Translating it yields CASSSPGDAGANVLTF. The entire variable domain, with the rest obtained from reference TRBV7-8 and TRBJ2-6, is as follows: GAGVSQSPRYKVAKRGQDVALRCDPISGHVSLFWYQQALGQGPEFLTYFQNEAQLDKSGLPSDRFFAERPEGSVSTLKIQRTQQEDSAVYLCASSSPGDAGANVLTFGAGSRLTVL.

This clonotype has ten or more counts. The chain recombines TRBV25-1 with TRBJ2-3; D remains ambiguous. Germline V gene data show CDR1 as MGHDK and CDR2 as SYGVNS. The CDR3 runs 12 residues. V lost 3 bases to trimming and J lost 7 bases, with 8 bases between them. The CDR3 here is CASSDLAYTQYF. CDR3 nucleotides: TGTGCCAGCAGTGACCTTGCTTATACGCAGTATTTT.

J is TRBJ2-7 and V is TRBV27, with D perhaps TRBD1 (6 bases). CDR1 is MNHEY and CDR2 is SMNVEV in the germline V gene (reference sequence). The CDR3 has 15 amino acids. Between the trimmed V and J ends, which lost 1 base and 4 bases, there was a span of 14 bases. The CDR3: CASSLLQGNRYEQYF. The CDR3 coding sequence is TGTGCCAGCAGTTTATTACAGGGTAATCGTTACGAGCAGTACTTC.

The chain joins TRBV19 to TRBJ1-1; possible D gene TRBD1, 5 bases. The CDR3 is made up of 16 amino acids. V lost 7 bases, J lost 0 bases, and 18 bases lay in between. Per the germline V gene, CDR1 is LNHDA and CDR2 is SQIVND (reference sequence). In nucleotides, the CDR3 is TGTGCCAGTACCCCTTTGGTCGGGGCGCTGAACACTGAAGCTTTCTTT. It yields the protein CASTPLVGALNTEAFF.

V gene TRBV7-9 combines with J gene TRBJ2-3; 8 bases agree with TRBD1. There are 19 residues in the CDR3. V dropped 5 bases and J dropped 1; count of bases not matched to a gene: 17. Germline lookup yields CDR1 SEHNR and CDR2 FQNEAQ (reference sequence). The CDR3 sequence: CASSPGGFRTFGGTDTQYF. The CDR3 DNA reads as TGTGCCAGCAGCCCAGGGGGCTTCAGAACCTTTGGCGGCACAGATACGCAGTATTTT.

J is TRBJ2-7 and V is TRBV28; the D gene is possibly TRBD2 (5 bases). Looked up from germline, CDR1 is MDHEN and CDR2 is SYDVKM. Trimming took 3 bases from V and 4 from J, leaving 13 bases between them. The CDR3 consists of 14 residues. The CDR3: CASSLSTRLYEQYF. CDR3 nucleotide sequence: TGTGCCAGCAGTTTGTCGACAAGACTATACGAGCAGTACTTC.

The V gene is TRBV12-5, the J gene TRBJ2-1; 8 positions agree with TRBD2. J gave up 2 bases and V 7 bases, and 4 bases lay outside the gene matches. Germline V gene lookup returns CDR1 LGHNT and CDR2 FRNRAP. The CDR3 runs 14 residues. The CDR3 loop reads CASAQAGAYNEQFF. The CDR3 nucleotides are TGTGCTAGTGCTCAAGCGGGAGCCTACAATGAGCAGTTCTTC.

The rearrangement uses TRBV15 and TRBJ2-7, with D tentatively TRBD2 (6 bases). V lost 1 base and J 3 bases, leaving 13 bases between the germline ends. This CDR3 comprises 15 residues. CDR1 and CDR2 (germline): LNHNV, YYDKDF (reference sequence). Here the CDR3 reads CATSRVSGANYEQYF. The CDR3 DNA reads as TGTGCCACCAGCAGAGTTTCGGGAGCCAACTACGAGCAGTACTTC.

This clonotype was detected only a few times. This sequence joins TRBV4-3 and TRBJ2-7; 10 bases align to TRBD2. With V trimmed by 1 base and J by 2 bases, 11 bases remained unmatched. This CDR3 is 18 amino acids long. Germline V CDR1 and CDR2: LGHNA, YSLEER. CDR3 amino acids: CASSQGPAGGQGPYEQYF. The CDR3 DNA reads as TGCGCCAGCAGCCAAGGACCAGCGGGGGGGCAGGGGCCCTACGAGCAGTACTTC.

The chain employs TRBV12-3 or TRBV12-4 and TRBJ2-5; TRBD2 matches at 8 bases. The CDR3 has 15 amino acids. V lost 3 bases to trimming and J lost 4 bases; unmatched junction nucleotides: 7. The CDR3 region has the DNA TGTGCCAGCAGTTTTCCTCCAGCGGGAGTAGAGACCCAGTACTTC. It encodes CASSFPPAGVETQYF.

The chain joins TRBV25-1 to TRBJ2-1; D may match TRBD1 or TRBD2 (5 bases each). Germline values: CDR1 MGHDK, CDR2 SYGVNS. V was cut by 8 bases and J by 5 bases, with 13 bases left in between. This CDR3 has 13 residues. CDR3 DNA sequence: TGTGCCAGCGGGGGTAGGGGTAACAATGAGCAGTTCTTC. Translating gives CASGGRGNNEQFF. The whole variable domain, remainder taken from reference TRBV25-1 and TRBJ2-1, is EADIYQTPRYLVIGTGKKITLECSQTMGHDKMYWYQQDPGMELHLIHYSYGVNSTEKGDLSSESTVSRIRTEHFPLTLESARPSHTSQYLCASGGRGNNEQFFGPGTRLTVL.

This clonotype was counted many times. The chain has TRBV7-9 and TRBJ2-1; 7 bases match TRBD2. This CDR3 is built from 15 residues. Losses at the gene ends were 4 bases for V and 4 bases for J; bases not matched to a gene: 7. Germline loops: CDR1 SEHNR, CDR2 FQNEAQ (reference sequence). In DNA form, the CDR3 reads TGTGCCAGCAGCTCATTAGCGGGTTCGTACAATGAGCAGTTCTTC. This sequence encodes CASSSLAGSYNEQFF.

The chain employs TRBV28 and TRBJ2-1; TRBD2 is a possible D gene (5 bases). The ends were cut back, 0 bases at V and 9 bases at J, with 18 bases in the middle. The V gene's germline CDR1 is MDHEN and CDR2 SYDVKM. The CDR3 loop spans 16 amino acids. CDR3 residues: CASSLWTKTVGGEQFF. The CDR3 nucleotides are TGTGCCAGCAGTTTATGGACCAAAACCGTAGGAGGTGAGCAGTTCTTC.

Only a few counts were recorded for this clonotype. J is TRBJ2-7 and V is TRBV4-3; D may be TRBD2 (5 bases). The CDR3 has 15 residues. V dropped 0 bases and J dropped 4 bases, with 13 bases sitting between them. Germline V gene lookup returns CDR1 LGHNA and CDR2 YSLEER. The chain's CDR3 is CASSQEQLVLYEQYF. CDR3 DNA: TGCGCCAGCAGCCAAGAGCAACTAGTCCTTTACGAGCAGTACTTC.

There are a few counts of this clonotype. The rearrangement joins TRBV12-3 or TRBV12-4 to TRBJ2-3; 8 bases fit TRBD1. The CDR3 is 16 residues long. J was trimmed by 3 bases and V by 3 bases; bases with no gene match: 8. In DNA, the CDR3 is TGTGCCAGCAGTTTCTGGGACAGGATTGGGACAGATACGCAGTATTTT. This encodes CASSFWDRIGTDTQYF.

The CDR3 region is CASGLGAEQYF. The DNA for the CDR3 is TGTGCTAGTGGTTTGGGGGCCGAGCAGTACTTC. The chain is built from TRBV12-5 and TRBJ2-7; no clear D. V was clipped by 1 base and J by 6 bases, with 4 bases between them. Germline CDR1 and CDR2: LGHNT and FRNRAP. The CDR3 runs to 11 residues. The entire variable domain, with the rest obtained from reference TRBV12-5 and TRBJ2-7, is as follows: DARVTQTPRHKVTEMGQEVTMRCQPILGHNTVFWYRQTMMQGLELLAYFRNRAPLDDSGMPKDRFSAEMPDATLATLKIQPSEPRDSAVYFCASGLGAEQYFGPGTRLTVT.

This chain links TRBV27 with TRBJ1-5; D remains unclear. CDR1 is MNHEY and CDR2 is SMNVEV in the germline V gene (reference sequence). CDR3 size: 15 residues. Trimming shortened V by 5 bases and J by 10 bases, and 21 bases separated the two germline ends. Here the CDR3 DNA reads TGTGCCAGCAGTCCGGCCGTACAGCGCCTGGGACCCCAGCATTTT. The encoded protein is CASSPAVQRLGPQHF.

In its sample, this clonotype was seen a few times. This sequence joins TRBV10-3 and TRBJ1-2; 7 nucleotides align to TRBD1. Germline loops: CDR1 ENHRY, CDR2 SYGVKD. The CDR3 has 14 residues. J was trimmed by 5 bases and V by 0 bases; bases with no gene match: 3. The CDR3 reads CAISESTGNYGYTF. The CDR3 DNA sequence: TGTGCCATCAGTGAGTCGACAGGGAATTATGGCTACACCTTC.

This clonotype was counted ten times or more. The rearrangement joins TRBV11-3 to TRBJ2-1, with 13 bases matching TRBD2. The CDR3 spans 16 residues. Germline CDR1 SGHNT, CDR2 YENEEA. Trimming cost V 5 bases and J 5 bases; bases outside gene matches: 6. The CDR3 is CASSPRTSGSDNEQFF. CDR3 coding DNA: TGTGCCAGCAGCCCTCGGACTAGCGGGAGTGACAATGAGCAGTTCTTC.